This T cell receptor beta chain is from a study of blood T cell repertoires in COVID-19. Background on the study: Nucleic acid was either cDNA or gDNA, and it came from T cells, B-cell-depleted T cells, or PBMCs.

Germline loops: CDR1 MNHNY, CDR2 SVGAGI (reference sequence). This CDR3 region has 13 residues. V was shortened by 10 bases and J by 3 bases, with 13 bases between the two germline ends. This clone was counted a single time. Assay used: immunoSEQ multiplex PCR; TCRdb lists only in-frame clones, some missing. The table has some 270,000 clones, 85% to 90% seen once. The sample taken for sequencing was peripheral blood. The chain recombines TRBV6-6 with TRBJ1-5; D might be TRBD1 (5 bases). This clonotype originated in a woman aged 55-70 years with COVID-19, enrolled during active disease. The CDR3 nucleotides read TGTGCCACTACGCGACAGTCCAATCAGCCCCAGCATTTT. The encoded protein is CATTRQSNQPQHF.